This passage covers 6 T cell receptor beta chains from one sample sequenced in a study of blood T cell repertoires in COVID-19. Some clones are missing from TCRdb's copy, which holds only in-frame ones; the method was immunoSEQ multiplex PCR. The sample lists 130,000 or so clones; roughly nine tenths were seen once. Sample: peripheral blood. These receptors were obtained from a human donor with COVID-19, enrolled during active disease. The donor label of this sample is uncertain.

The J gene is TRBJ2-1, the V gene TRBV19, with D possibly being TRBD2 (6 bases). CDR1 is LNHDA, CDR2 SQIVND, per germline (reference sequence). V was clipped by 10 bases and J by 5 bases, with 15 bases between them. The CDR3 length is 13 residues. The CDR3 DNA is TGTGCCACCGCGGGACCCAGCCACAATGAGCAGTTCTTC. Its translation: CATAGPSHNEQFF.

The V gene is TRBV7-8, the J gene TRBJ2-2; weak D call: TRBD1 (5 bases). The CDR3 contains 15 residues. Germline assignment: CDR1 SGHVS and CDR2 FQNEAQ. Deletions cut 4 bases from V and 0 bases from J, with 9 bases between. CDR3 nucleotide sequence: TGTGCCAGCAGCTCTGGACAAGCGAACACCGGGGAGCTGTTTTTT. Protein sequence: CASSSGQANTGELFF.

The chain recombines TRBV14 with TRBJ2-1; D possibly corresponds to TRBD2 (5 bases). V was shortened by 2 bases and J by 3 bases, with 5 bases between the two germline ends. CDR3 length equals 13 residues. Germline V gives CDR1 SGHDN, CDR2 FVKESK. The DNA of the CDR3 is TGTGCCAGCAGCCAAACTAGCTACAATGAGCAGTTCTTC. It specifies CASSQTSYNEQFF.

The chain uses TRBV15 and TRBJ2-1; possibly TRBD1 for D (5 bases). The CDR3 loop spans 14 amino acids. Trimming pared 5 bases from V and 7 bases from J, leaving 15 bases between. Germline V gene sequence: CDR1 LNHNV, CDR2 YYDKDF (reference sequence). CDR3 sequence (DNA): TGTGCCACCAGCCCGGCGGCAGGGTCAAATGAGCAGTTCTTC. As protein: CATSPAAGSNEQFF.

The chain employs TRBV7-2 and TRBJ1-1, with D possibly being TRBD1 (5 bases). The V end was cut by 0 bases, the J end by 1 base, with 6 bases between. Looked up from germline, CDR1 is SGHTA and CDR2 is FQGNSA. This CDR3 has 14 residues. CDR3 residues: CASSLAGGNTEAFF. The CDR3, as DNA: TGTGCCAGCAGCTTAGCGGGGGGGAACACTGAAGCTTTCTTT.

The genes are TRBV4-1 and TRBJ2-7; 9 nucleotides line up with TRBD2. CDR1 is MGHRA and CDR2 is YSYEKL in the germline V gene. The CDR3 is made up of 16 amino acids. The junction had 10 bases not matched to a gene; V was cut back by 3 bases and J by 4 bases. The CDR3 sequence is CASSQTPGLAFYEQYF. Here the CDR3 DNA reads TGCGCCAGCAGCCAGACCCCGGGACTAGCTTTTTACGAGCAGTACTTC.